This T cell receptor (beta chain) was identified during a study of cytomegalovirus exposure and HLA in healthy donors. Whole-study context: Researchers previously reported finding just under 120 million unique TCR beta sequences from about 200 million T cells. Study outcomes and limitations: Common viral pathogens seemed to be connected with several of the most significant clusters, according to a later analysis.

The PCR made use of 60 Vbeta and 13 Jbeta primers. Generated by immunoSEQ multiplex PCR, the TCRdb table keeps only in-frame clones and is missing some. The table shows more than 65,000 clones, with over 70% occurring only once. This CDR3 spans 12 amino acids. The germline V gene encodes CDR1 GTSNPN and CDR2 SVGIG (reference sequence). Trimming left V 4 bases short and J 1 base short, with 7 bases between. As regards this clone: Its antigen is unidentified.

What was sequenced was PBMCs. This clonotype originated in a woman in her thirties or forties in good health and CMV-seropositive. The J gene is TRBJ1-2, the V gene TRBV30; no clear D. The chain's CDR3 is CAWTPFNYGYTF. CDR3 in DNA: TGTGCCTGGACCCCCTTTAACTATGGCTACACCTTC.